The next 7 T cell receptor beta chains were all read from a single sample in a study of T-cell memory formation after mild COVID-19. TCRdb used MiXCR to reprocess the 5' RACE reads, holding one entry per CDR3 protein. This table holds roughly 280,000 distinct CDR3 sequences, 8% to 10% found once. The sample taken for sequencing was PBMCs or a T cell subset sorted from them (not recorded which). Source of these receptors: a man aged 18 to 30 who had mild COVID-19 (a few samples of this study predate the infection). Cell type and time point are not known.

This clonotype came up many times. The CDR3 sequence is CASSPGGLSSYEKYV. The DNA of the CDR3 is TGTGCCAGCAGCCCTGGGGGCCTTTCCTCATACGAGAAGTACGTC. The chain has TRBV5-5 and TRBJ2-7; perhaps TRBD1 as D (6 bases). Germline V gene sequence: CDR1 SGHKS, CDR2 YYEKEE (reference sequence). This CDR3 has 15 residues.

This clonotype has more than one count but fewer than ten. The chain is built from TRBV18 and TRBJ2-5, with D perhaps given as TRBD1 or TRBD2 (5 bases each). Germline CDR1 reads KGHSH; CDR2 reads LQKENI. V was clipped by 0 bases and J by 3 bases, with 11 bases between them. CDR3 size: 15 residues. The CDR3: CASSPPGRREETQYF. Written as DNA, the CDR3 is TGTGCCAGCTCACCACCGGGACGTCGGGAAGAGACCCAGTACTTC.

This clonotype was observed a few times. This chain uses TRBV28 with TRBJ2-5; D is perhaps TRBD2 (5 bases). In germline, CDR1 is MDHEN, CDR2 SYDVKM. Trimming cost V 3 bases and J 5 bases, with 10 bases left between them. The CDR3 spans 13 residues. CDR3 in amino acids: CASSFPSLETQYF. The CDR3 DNA follows: TGTGCCAGCAGTTTCCCTAGCCTGGAGACCCAGTACTTC.

At least ten counts were recorded for this clonotype. This chain connects TRBV15 to TRBJ2-4; a possible D gene is TRBD1 (5 bases). This CDR3 comprises 14 residues. The germline gives CDR1 LNHNV, CDR2 YYDKDF (reference sequence). V was cut by 4 bases and J by 0 bases, with 7 bases left in between. The CDR3 DNA reads as TGTGCCACCAGCATACAGGTAGCCAAAAACATTCAGTACTTC. Amino acids: CATSIQVAKNIQYF.

The rearrangement links TRBV7-2 to TRBJ1-1; D is ambiguous. Germline V gives CDR1 SGHTA, CDR2 FQGNSA. Between the trimmed V and J ends, which lost 5 bases and 8 bases, there was a span of 12 bases. This CDR3 spans 12 amino acids. The CDR3 region is CASSTTGGEAFF. The CDR3 bases are TGTGCCAGCAGCACCACCGGAGGGGAAGCTTTCTTT.

The chain recombines TRBV28 with TRBJ1-2; tentatively, D is TRBD1 (6 bases). This CDR3 spans 12 amino acids. Germline lookup yields CDR1 MDHEN and CDR2 SYDVKM. Trimming pared 2 bases from V and 8 bases from J, leaving 9 bases between. CDR3 residues: CASSLTGRGYTF. CDR3 in DNA: TGTGCCAGCAGTTTAACAGGGAGGGGCTACACCTTC.

This chain joins TRBV6-2 or TRBV6-3 and TRBJ2-2, with D perhaps matching TRBD1 (6 bases). Germline values: CDR1 MNHEY, CDR2 SVGEGT. The ends were cut back, 5 bases at V and 6 bases at J, with 19 bases in the middle. CDR3 length: 16 residues. The CDR3 here is CASSHRTVDASGELFF. The CDR3 nucleotides are TGTGCCAGCAGTCACCGGACAGTAGATGCGTCCGGGGAGCTGTTTTTT.